One sample yielded the 9 T cell receptor beta chains listed below, sequenced in a study of CD8 T cells in Susac syndrome. Random hexamers primed reverse transcription of roughly 0.45 to 1 ug RNA. TCRdb reprocessed the immunoSEQ multiplex PCR reads via MiXCR and lists one record per CDR3 protein. The sample yields fewer than 100,000 distinct CDR3 sequences, 90% to 95% seen once. The sequenced material came from CD8+ T cells from PBMCs. These receptors were obtained from a human donor with multiple sclerosis.

The CDR3 bases are TGCAGTGCCCCTAGGAGCTCCTACAATGAGCAGTTCTTC. This codes for CSAPRSSYNEQFF. The chain employs TRBV20-1 and TRBJ2-1; D is unclear. Germline V gene lookup returns CDR1 DFQATT and CDR2 SNEGSKA (reference sequence). CDR3 length: 13 amino acids. Trimming removed 6 bases at V and 0 bases at J, with 9 bases between.

The chain has TRBV19 and TRBJ2-3; 14 positions match TRBD2. V gave up 8 bases and J gave up 4 bases; unmatched junction bases: 2. Germline lookup yields CDR1 LNHDA and CDR2 SQIVND (reference sequence). The CDR3 totals 14 residues. The CDR3 DNA reads as TGTGCCAGTCGGACTAGCGGGGGGCCAGATACGCAGTATTTT. It yields the protein CASRTSGGPDTQYF.

This chain links TRBV19 with TRBJ2-1; D is possibly TRBD1 (6 bases). The CDR3 runs to 14 residues. Germline V CDR1 and CDR2: LNHDA, SQIVND (reference sequence). V gave up 6 bases and J gave up 0 bases, with 9 bases separating them. For the CDR3, the DNA is TGTGCCAGTAGCGCGGACAGCTCCTACAATGAGCAGTTCTTC. Encoded protein: CASSADSSYNEQFF.

The chain couples TRBV6-6 to TRBJ2-3; 11 nucleotides match TRBD2. With 0 bases clipped from V and 5 bases from J, the junction kept 1 base outside the gene matches. The germline gives CDR1 MNHNY, CDR2 SVGAGI (reference sequence). This CDR3 is 15 amino acids long. CDR3 sequence: CASSYSGLAGDTQYF. The DNA for the CDR3 is TGTGCCAGCAGTTACTCAGGACTAGCGGGAGATACGCAGTATTTT.

Only one count was recorded for this clonotype. The chain employs TRBV12-3 or TRBV12-4 and TRBJ2-7, with 14 bases identical to TRBD2. This CDR3 contains 16 residues. V dropped 3 bases and J dropped 4; count of bases not matched to a gene: 5. The CDR3 region has the DNA TGTGCCAGCAGTTTGACTAGCGGGAGGGCCATGTACGAGCAGTACTTC. Translating it yields CASSLTSGRAMYEQYF.

This chain uses TRBV30 with TRBJ2-3, with TRBD2 as a possible D gene (5 bases). Trimming cost V 5 bases and J 4 bases, with 10 bases left between them. Germline V CDR1 and CDR2: GTSNPN, SVGIG (reference sequence). The CDR3 spans 12 residues. In DNA, the CDR3 is TGTGCCTGGCGGGGTTCCCCAGATACGCAGTATTTT. It yields the protein CAWRGSPDTQYF.

This rearrangement joins TRBV28 to TRBJ2-2; 12 bases are a match to TRBD2. Germline CDR1 reads MDHEN; CDR2 reads SYDVKM. The CDR3 has 17 residues. V trimming: 6 bases; J trimming: 4 bases; junction bases outside the gene matches: 9. DNA for the CDR3: TGTGCCAGCAGGTCCCTAGCGGGGGGGCCTAGCACCGGGGAGCTGTTTTTT. This translates into CASRSLAGGPSTGELFF. Together with reference TRBV28 and TRBJ2-2, the CDR3 gives the full variable domain: DVKVTQSSRYLVKRTGEKVFLECVQDMDHENMFWYRQDPGLGLRLIYFSYDVKMKEKGDIPEGYSVSREKKERFSLILESASTNQTSMYLCASRSLAGGPSTGELFFGEGSRLTVL.

The chain has TRBV20-1 and TRBJ2-7; 9 nucleotides match TRBD2. This CDR3 region has 15 residues. V lost 3 bases, J lost 1 base, and 7 bases stayed unmatched. Looked up from germline, CDR1 is DFQATT and CDR2 is SNEGSKA (reference sequence). The CDR3 DNA follows: TGCAGTGCTAGGGACCTAGCGGGGAGGTCCTACGAGCAGTACTTC. As protein: CSARDLAGRSYEQYF.

This clonotype occurred once. The chain joins TRBV4-3 to TRBJ2-5, with D tentatively TRBD1 (6 bases). Trimming shortened V by 5 bases and J by 4 bases, and 20 bases separated the two germline ends. The CDR3 length is 16 residues. Germline CDR1 LGHNA, CDR2 YSLEER. CDR3 sequence: CASSTRQVPFGETQYF. The CDR3 bases are TGCGCCAGCAGCACTCGACAGGTACCTTTCGGAGAGACCCAGTACTTC.